The 26 T cell receptor beta chains below all came from one sample that was sequenced in a study of neurological immune-mediated disorders. One entry per CDR3 protein, called by TCRdb with MiXCR from the 5' RACE reads. This repertoire shows some 95,000 distinct CDR3 sequences, 3% to 4.5% found once; its top ten account for 5% to 6.5%. The sequenced material came from PBMCs. The receptors derive from a young woman with multiple sclerosis.

This clonotype was seen repeatedly, ten times or more. The rearrangement uses TRBV18 and TRBJ2-1, with 10 positions matching TRBD2. This CDR3 contains 13 residues. CDR1 KGHSH and CDR2 LQKENI come from the germline V gene. V lost 3 bases and J lost 9; bases outside the gene matches: 2. CDR3 nucleotides: TGTGCCAGCTCACCGGGGACTAGCGTTGAGCAGTTCTTC. This codes for CASSPGTSVEQFF.

There are many counts of this clonotype. V is TRBV5-1 and J is TRBJ1-1; D is unclear. CDR1 and CDR2 (germline): SGHRS, YFSETQ. V was shortened by 7 bases and J by 0 bases, with 16 bases between the two germline ends. The CDR3 has 15 residues. CDR3 sequence (DNA): TGCGCCAGCGGTCCTCGTGAGGGCATGAACACTGAAGCTTTCTTT. It is translated as CASGPREGMNTEAFF.

This clonotype was seen repeatedly, ten times or more. The rearrangement links TRBV5-1 to TRBJ1-5; 7 bases fit TRBD1. Trimming took 4 bases from V and 4 from J; bases not matched to a gene: 5. This CDR3 is built from 14 residues. CDR1 SGHRS and CDR2 YFSETQ come from the germline V gene. Here the CDR3 reads CASSPGQSNQPQHF. CDR3 bases: TGCGCCAGCAGCCCGGGACAGAGTAATCAGCCCCAGCATTTT.

This clonotype was observed many times. This chain connects TRBV20-1 to TRBJ1-5; 9 bases map to TRBD1. In germline, CDR1 is DFQATT, CDR2 SNEGSKA (reference sequence). With V trimmed by 3 bases and J by 4 bases, 7 bases remained unmatched. The CDR3 runs 15 residues. CDR3 bases: TGCAGTGCTAGGGGACAGGGCGCGGGAAATCAGCCCCAGCATTTT. This codes for CSARGQGAGNQPQHF.

At least ten counts were recorded for this clonotype. This chain uses TRBV20-1 with TRBJ2-3; 10 nucleotides agree with TRBD1. The CDR3 runs 14 residues. V shed 6 bases and J 3 bases; nucleotides not matched to a gene: 6. From germline, CDR1 is DFQATT and CDR2 SNEGSKA (reference sequence). The DNA of the CDR3 is TGCAGTGCCCAATCGGGACAGGGGACAGATACGCAGTATTTT. Its protein product is CSAQSGQGTDTQYF.

This clonotype was seen ten or more times. The chain uses TRBV29-1 and TRBJ2-7; D is uncertain. Germline assignment: CDR1 SQVTM and CDR2 ANQGSEA. V was clipped by 1 base and J by 3 bases, with 4 bases between them. The CDR3 has 11 amino acids. The CDR3 protein is CSVEVGYEQYF. CDR3 in DNA: TGCAGCGTTGAAGTAGGCTACGAGCAGTACTTC.

This clonotype has a count of ten or more. The chain is built from TRBV5-6 and TRBJ2-4; perhaps D is TRBD1 or TRBD2 (6 bases each). CDR3 length: 13 residues. Germline V CDR1 and CDR2: SGHDT, YYEEEE. Trimming took 1 base from V and 8 from J, leaving 10 bases between them. The CDR3, as DNA: TGTGCCAGCAGCTTGATGAGGGGGGACATTCAGTACTTC. This encodes CASSLMRGDIQYF.

This clonotype was recorded at least ten times. The chain recombines TRBV7-9 with TRBJ2-1, with 7 bases identical to TRBD1. Unmatched junction bases numbered 7, after V lost 0 bases and J lost 2 bases. CDR3 size: 17 residues. The germline V gene encodes CDR1 SEHNR and CDR2 FQNEAQ (reference sequence). The CDR3 here is CASSLARGPEAYNEQFF. The CDR3 nucleotides read TGTGCCAGCAGCTTAGCGAGGGGGCCGGAGGCCTACAATGAGCAGTTCTTC. Together with reference TRBV7-9 and TRBJ2-1, the CDR3 gives the full variable domain: DTGVSQNPRHKITKRGQNVTFRCDPISEHNRLYWYRQTLGQGPEFLTYFQNEAQLEKSRLLSDRFSAERPKGSFSTLEIQRTEQGDSAMYLCASSLARGPEAYNEQFFGPGTRLTVL.

This rearrangement joins TRBV20-1 to TRBJ2-5; weak D call: TRBD2 (6 bases). The CDR3 is 15 amino acids. Trimming removed 1 base from V and 3 bases from J, with 15 bases in between. Germline V lookup: CDR1 DFQATT, CDR2 SNEGSKA (reference sequence). This CDR3 is CSARAAGWVKETQYF. In DNA form, the CDR3 reads TGCAGTGCTAGAGCGGCGGGGTGGGTTAAAGAGACCCAGTACTTC.

At least ten counts were recorded for this clonotype. V and J are TRBV10-3 and TRBJ2-3; maybe TRBD1 (6 bases). Germline lookup yields CDR1 ENHRY and CDR2 SYGVKD. The CDR3 has 14 residues. Trimming stripped 7 bases from V and 1 base from J, with 12 bases between. DNA for the CDR3: TGTGCCATCAATGGGGGCTCCCGCACAGATACGCAGTATTTT. Its protein is CAINGGSRTDTQYF.

This clonotype was counted at least ten times. The chain joins TRBV5-1 to TRBJ2-1, with D possibly called TRBD1 or TRBD2 (6 bases each). The ends were cut back, 0 bases at V and 6 bases at J, with 13 bases in the middle. Germline V lookup: CDR1 SGHRS, CDR2 YFSETQ. The CDR3 contains 15 residues. CDR3 coding DNA: TGCGCCAGCAGCTTGGCCGAGGGGGGCGGCAATGAGCAGTTCTTC. Amino acids: CASSLAEGGGNEQFF.

This clonotype was seen repeatedly, ten times or more. This chain joins TRBV20-1 and TRBJ1-5; D possibly corresponds to TRBD1 (5 bases). This CDR3 region has 11 residues. V was shortened by 0 bases and J by 11 bases, with 8 bases between the two germline ends. Germline V gene lookup returns CDR1 DFQATT and CDR2 SNEGSKA (reference sequence). The CDR3 sequence is CSARDWGAQHF. The CDR3 nucleotides are TGCAGTGCTAGAGATTGGGGGGCCCAGCATTTT.

In this sample, this clonotype turned up many times. The CDR3 bases are TGCGCCAGCAGCACGGGGATGCCCTCGAATACGCAGTATTTT. As protein: CASSTGMPSNTQYF. The chain employs TRBV5-1 and TRBJ2-3; D perhaps matches TRBD2 (5 bases). The germline V gene encodes CDR1 SGHRS and CDR2 YFSETQ. This CDR3 region has 14 residues. Trimming left V 4 bases short and J 7 bases short, with 16 bases between.

This clonotype has ten or more counts. The CDR3 DNA sequence: TGTGCCAGCAGTGAAGGGTCGGCGACAGATACGCAGTATTTT. Encoded protein: CASSEGSATDTQYF. The rearrangement links TRBV6-1 to TRBJ2-3; D not certain. This CDR3 comprises 14 residues. Germline values: CDR1 MNHNS, CDR2 SASEGT. V lost 1 base and J 3 bases, leaving 8 bases between the germline ends.

This clonotype was counted many times. The chain is built from TRBV6-6 and TRBJ2-7; TRBD1 matches 9 bases. The CDR3 runs 18 residues. V gave up 0 bases and J gave up 3 bases; unmatched junction bases: 12. The V gene's germline CDR1 is MNHNY and CDR2 SVGAGI (reference sequence). DNA of the CDR3: TGTGCCAGCAGTTACTCGAAGGACAGGGGCAAGGCTCGCTACGAGCAGTACTTC. Translation: CASSYSKDRGKARYEQYF.

This clonotype was recorded many times. CDR3 sequence reads: CSARERGWSGNTIYF. CDR3 sequence (DNA): TGCAGTGCTAGAGAAAGAGGGTGGTCTGGAAACACCATATATTTT. This chain connects TRBV20-1 to TRBJ1-3; D gene uncertain. CDR3 length: 15 amino acids. Trimming removed 0 bases at V and 1 base at J, with 10 bases between. Germline-derived CDR1 and CDR2 are DFQATT and SNEGSKA (reference sequence).

This clonotype has ten or more counts. The CDR3 bases are TGTGCCTGGAGTGTAAGGGGAACAGATACGCAGTATTTT. It translates to CAWSVRGTDTQYF. The chain links TRBV30 to TRBJ2-3, with a weak D call TRBD1 (5 bases). There are 13 residues in the CDR3. CDR1 and CDR2 from the germline V gene are GTSNPN and SVGIG (reference sequence). V was shortened by 0 bases and J by 3 bases, with 7 bases between the two germline ends.

The sample holds many counts of this clonotype. The chain has TRBV20-1 and TRBJ1-2; a possible D gene is TRBD1 (5 bases). CDR1 and CDR2 from the germline V gene are DFQATT and SNEGSKA (reference sequence). V was shortened by 1 base and J by 6 bases, with 15 bases between the two germline ends. CDR3 length: 14 residues. The CDR3, as DNA: TGCAGTGCTAGAGGTGCGTGGGGCCTTAATGGCTACACCTTC. Residues: CSARGAWGLNGYTF.

This clonotype was detected many times. The rearrangement links TRBV5-1 to TRBJ2-2, with a tentative D call TRBD1 (5 bases). Germline assignment: CDR1 SGHRS and CDR2 YFSETQ. V was cut by 7 bases and J by 3 bases, with 13 bases left in between. The CDR3 has 14 residues. CDR3 sequence (DNA): TGCGCCAGCCGGCCAGGGTTGGACACCGGGGAGCTGTTTTTT. Translating it yields CASRPGLDTGELFF.

This clonotype has ten or more counts. The chain has TRBV5-1 and TRBJ2-1, with D possibly matching TRBD2 (6 bases). With 4 bases removed from V and 0 bases from J, the gap between germline ends came to 14 bases. From germline, CDR1 is SGHRS and CDR2 YFSETQ. The CDR3 runs to 16 residues. The CDR3 loop is CASSLTGTRSYNEQFF. For the CDR3, the DNA is TGCGCCAGCAGCCTGACCGGGACTCGCTCCTACAATGAGCAGTTCTTC.

This clonotype came up many times. The genes are TRBV10-3 and TRBJ2-7; TRBD1 might be the D (6 bases). The CDR3 runs 15 residues. Between the trimmed V and J ends, which lost 0 bases and 3 bases, there was a span of 12 bases. Germline lookup yields CDR1 ENHRY and CDR2 SYGVKD. The CDR3 bases are TGTGCCATCAGTGAGTCGGGGACACGGAACTACGAGCAGTACTTC. Translation gives CAISESGTRNYEQYF.

This clonotype was picked up many times. The V and J genes are TRBV7-3 and TRBJ2-2; either TRBD1 or TRBD2 may fit D (6 bases each). Germline values: CDR1 SGHTA, CDR2 FQGTGA. Trimming removed 5 bases at V and 3 bases at J, with 16 bases between. This CDR3 comprises 16 residues. The CDR3 nucleotides are TGTGCCAGCAGCCCAAAGGGAGGACAGTACACCGGGGAGCTGTTTTTT. The encoded protein is CASSPKGGQYTGELFF.

Points on this clonotype: A junction end diverges from the germline sequence, so it may reflect a read error. This rearrangement joins TRBV6-5 to TRBJ2-1; 10 nucleotides align to TRBD2. The V gene's germline CDR1 is MNHEY and CDR2 SVGAGI. The CDR3 has 14 residues. CDR3 nucleotides: TGTGCCAGCAGTCCTAGCGGGAGAGACAATGATCAGTTCTTC. Its protein is CASSPSGRDNDQFF.

This clonotype showed up many times. The chain employs TRBV10-3 and TRBJ1-2; maybe TRBD1 (5 bases). CDR1 and CDR2 from the germline V gene are ENHRY and SYGVKD. The CDR3 spans 13 residues. V lost 3 bases to trimming and J lost 8 bases, with 13 bases between them. DNA for the CDR3: TGTGCCATCAGTGACCAGGGATTTAGAGGCTACACCTTC. Protein product: CAISDQGFRGYTF.

The chain employs TRBV11-2 and TRBJ2-7; 11 nucleotides agree with TRBD2. V shed 4 bases, J shed 3 bases, and the junction held 11 bases outside the gene matches. The CDR3 sequence is 17 residues long. Per germline, CDR1 SGHAT and CDR2 FQNNGV. The CDR3 is CASSSLRTSGLHYEQYF. DNA of the CDR3: TGTGCCAGCAGCTCGCTGCGGACTAGCGGGTTACACTACGAGCAGTACTTC.

This clonotype has a count of ten or more. The chain combines TRBV20-1 with TRBJ2-1; 11 bases match TRBD2. From germline, CDR1 is DFQATT and CDR2 SNEGSKA (reference sequence). J gave up 2 bases and V 5 bases, and 5 bases lay outside the gene matches. This CDR3 contains 15 residues. The CDR3 here is CSAPGTSGAYNEQFF. CDR3 nucleotides: TGCAGTGCTCCCGGGACTAGCGGAGCCTACAATGAGCAGTTCTTC.